Given below is one TCR beta chain in context. Its antigen is still unknown. The junction differs from germline at one of its ends, possibly a read error. The CDR3 totals 12 residues. CDR1 and CDR2 (germline): SEHNR, FQNEAQ (reference sequence). The data were taken from a study of cytomegalovirus exposure and HLA in healthy donors. Nominal health characterized the donors when sampled, though unrecorded immune exposures were likely. Overall study results and limits: An Asian-associated ancestry cluster reportedly showed fewer N-insertions than the roughly 670-donor mean in a later analysis.

PCR primers comprised 60 Vbeta and 13 Jbeta primers. Sequenced by immunoSEQ multiplex PCR; TCRdb stores in-frame clones only, minus some. The table for this sample gives under 70,000 clones. The sequencing sample was made of PBMCs. The clonotype comes from a man aged 45-60 years in good health and CMV-seropositive. The rearrangement uses TRBV7-9 and TRBJ1-6; no clear D gene. CDR3 nucleotides: TGTGCCAGCAGCTTAGACCATTCACACCAGGACTTT. It is translated as CASSLDHSHQDF.